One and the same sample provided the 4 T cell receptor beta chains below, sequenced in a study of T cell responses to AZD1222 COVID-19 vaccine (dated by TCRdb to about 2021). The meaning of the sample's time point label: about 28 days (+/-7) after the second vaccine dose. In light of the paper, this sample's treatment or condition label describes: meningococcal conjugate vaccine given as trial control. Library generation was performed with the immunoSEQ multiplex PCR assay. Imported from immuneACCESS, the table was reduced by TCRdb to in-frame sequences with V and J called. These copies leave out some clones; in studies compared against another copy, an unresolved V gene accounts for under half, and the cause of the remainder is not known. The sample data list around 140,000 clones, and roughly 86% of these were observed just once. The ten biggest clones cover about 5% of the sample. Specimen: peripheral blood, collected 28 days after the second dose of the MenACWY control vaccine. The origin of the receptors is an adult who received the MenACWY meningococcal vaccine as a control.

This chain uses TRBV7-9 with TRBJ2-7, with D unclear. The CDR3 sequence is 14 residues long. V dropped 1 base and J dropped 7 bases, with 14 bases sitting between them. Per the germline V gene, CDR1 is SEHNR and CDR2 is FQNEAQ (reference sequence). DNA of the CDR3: TGTGCCAGCAGCTTAGACAGCGCTTTGATAGAGCAGTACTTC. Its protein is CASSLDSALIEQYF.

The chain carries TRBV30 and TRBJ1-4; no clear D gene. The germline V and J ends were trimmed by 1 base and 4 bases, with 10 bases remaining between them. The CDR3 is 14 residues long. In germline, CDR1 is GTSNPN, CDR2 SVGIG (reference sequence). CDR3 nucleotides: TGTGCCTGGAGTGAGGTGGTTCGTAATGAAAAACTGTTTTTT. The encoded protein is CAWSEVVRNEKLFF. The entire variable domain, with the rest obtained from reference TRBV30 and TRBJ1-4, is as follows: SQTIHQWPATLVQPVGSPLSLECTVEGTSNPNLYWYRQAAGRGLQLLFYSVGIGQISSEVPQNLSASRPQDRQFILSSKKLLLSDSGFYLCAWSEVVRNEKLFFGSGTQLSVL.

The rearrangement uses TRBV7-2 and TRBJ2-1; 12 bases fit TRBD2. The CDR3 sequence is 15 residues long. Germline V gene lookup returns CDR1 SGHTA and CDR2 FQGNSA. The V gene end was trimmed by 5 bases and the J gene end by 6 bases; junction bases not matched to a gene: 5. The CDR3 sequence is CASSPRLAGANEQFF. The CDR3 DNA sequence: TGTGCCAGCAGCCCACGACTAGCGGGGGCCAATGAGCAGTTCTTC.

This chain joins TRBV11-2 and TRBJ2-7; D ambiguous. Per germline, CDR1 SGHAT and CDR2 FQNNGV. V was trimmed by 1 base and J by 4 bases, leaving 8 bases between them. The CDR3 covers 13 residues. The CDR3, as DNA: TGTGCCAGCAGCTTAGTACTGAGATACGAGCAGTACTTC. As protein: CASSLVLRYEQYF.